The rows below give T cell receptor beta chains drawn from one sample of a study of blood T cell repertoires in COVID-19. Clones were sequenced by immunoSEQ multiplex PCR, and TCRdb holds only the in-frame ones, with some missing. Among around 43,000 clones, approximately 85% were seen once, and the ten largest hold 25% to 35%. Material for sequencing was peripheral blood. Every receptor here comes from a woman aged 80 or over with acute or convalescent COVID-19. Both conserved end residues are part of each CDR3. D genes are given only for firm matches. Size is omitted from some rows. Given values are once, few, many or a class for expanded clones.

j_call v_call clone_size d_call cdr3_aa cdr3_nt
TRBJ1-4 TRBV4-2 NA TRBD1 CASSQVNTGATNEKLFF TGTGCCAGCAGCCAAGTGAACACAGGGGCAACTAATGAAAAACTGTTTTTT
TRBJ2-7 TRBV5-1 NA NA CASSLSPGQTYEQYF TGCGCCAGCAGCCTTTCGCCCGGACAGACCTACGAGCAGTACTTC
TRBJ1-1 TRBV7-8 once NA CASSLNVFAQNTEAFF TGTGCCAGCAGCTTAAACGTGTTTGCGCAGAACACTGAAGCTTTCTTT
TRBJ1-1 TRBV12-3/TRBV12-4 NA TRBD1 CASSRDRDREAFF TGTGCCAGCAGCCGAGACCGGGACAGAGAAGCTTTCTTT
TRBJ2-2 TRBV19 NA NA CASGFDFGELFF TGTGCCAGTGGGTTCGACTTTGGGGAGCTGTTTTTT
TRBJ2-3 TRBV7-2 NA TRBD2 CASSLTSGSGVADTQYF TGTGCCAGCAGCTTAACTAGCGGGAGCGGAGTGGCAGATACGCAGTATTTT
TRBJ1-5 TRBV6-5 few NA CASSYGTRGNQPQHF TGTGCCAGCAGTTACGGGACACGAGGCAATCAGCCCCAGCATTTT
TRBJ2-7 TRBV10-3 NA NA CAISESIGGEQYF TGTGCCATCAGTGAGTCGATAGGGGGCGAGCAGTACTTC
TRBJ1-1 TRBV7-8 NA NA CASTILGGGLNTEAFF TGTGCCAGCACCATCTTGGGAGGGGGATTGAACACTGAAGCTTTCTTT
TRBJ2-3 TRBV5-4 NA TRBD2 CASSLGAGGLDTQYF TGTGCCAGCAGCTTGGGGGCGGGAGGGCTAGATACGCAGTATTTT
TRBJ1-5 TRBV30 NA TRBD1 CAWSASGGWDQPQHF TGTGCCTGGAGTGCCTCAGGGGGCTGGGATCAGCCCCAGCATTTT